The present entry profiles one T cell receptor beta chain with its context. Its specificity is unknown. TCRdb called the reads again in MiXCR, with one record for every CDR3 protein. The sample records around 900,000 distinct CDR3 sequences, roughly 30% being singletons. The sample comes from a study of T cell repertoires in cytomegalovirus infection. Study outcomes and limitations: HLA-C-restricted CMV clonotypes gave the most frequent clonotype in two of eight donors.

The CDR3 is made up of 14 amino acids. In germline, CDR1 is MNHEY, CDR2 SMNVEV (reference sequence). The junction had 9 bases not matched to a gene; V was cut back by 7 bases and J by 6 bases. This chain links TRBV27 with TRBJ2-1, with 7 bases fitting TRBD2. Specimen: cultured CD8+ T cells from PBMCs, collected from culture after CMV antigen stimulation. The sequence was obtained from a human donor in good health (CMV status not recorded). Some clones in this sample may be carry-over from other donors' samples. Here the CDR3 DNA reads TGTGCCAGCACCCACCCGGGGAGGGTCAATGAGCAGTTCTTC. It yields the protein CASTHPGRVNEQFF.